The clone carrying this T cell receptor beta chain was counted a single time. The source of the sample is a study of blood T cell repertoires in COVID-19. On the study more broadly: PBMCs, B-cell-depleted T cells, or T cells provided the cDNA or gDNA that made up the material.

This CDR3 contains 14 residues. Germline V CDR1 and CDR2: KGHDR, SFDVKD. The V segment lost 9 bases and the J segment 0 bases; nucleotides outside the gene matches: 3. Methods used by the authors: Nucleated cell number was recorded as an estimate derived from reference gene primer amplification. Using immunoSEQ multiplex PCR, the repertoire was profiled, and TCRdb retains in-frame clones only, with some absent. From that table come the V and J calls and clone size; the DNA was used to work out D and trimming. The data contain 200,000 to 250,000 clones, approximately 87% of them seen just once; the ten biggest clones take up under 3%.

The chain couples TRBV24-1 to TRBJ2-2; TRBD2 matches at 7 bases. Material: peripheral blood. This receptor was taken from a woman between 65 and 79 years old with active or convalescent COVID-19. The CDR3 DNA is TGTGCCACCTCGGGAGGAGCGAACACCGGGGAGCTGTTTTTT. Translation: CATSGGANTGELFF.